This T cell receptor (beta chain) was profiled in a study of PD-1 blockade in classical Hodgkin lymphoma (dated by TCRdb to the early 2020s). The study in broad terms: Nivolumab dosing was 3 mg/kg intravenously every 2 weeks, continuing until either disease progression or unacceptable toxicity. The study used TCR beta sequencing and CyTOF to define a peripheral blood immune signature of response to PD-1 blockade in classical Hodgkin lymphoma. General study outcomes and caveats: Only a single clinical trial cohort was studied, and what caused the repertoire differences, possibly disease activity or prior therapy, remained undefined. Lower diversity was observed in patients in whom nivolumab was started less than 1 year after ASCT, and these patients were excluded from later analyses so that confounding by immune reconstitution would be avoided. CD4+ but not CD8+ TCR diversity rose significantly by C4D1 (p=0.0027 vs p=0.16), most apparent in complete responders (p=0.02). Among trial patients, those achieving complete response had baseline diversity similar to that of newly diagnosed patients, while diversity was significantly lower in partial responders and progressors. Newly diagnosed patients were reported to have lower baseline TCR diversity than healthy donors, and relapsed/refractory patients were reported to have lower baseline TCR diversity still.

The Qiagen DNeasy kit was used to extract genomic DNA both from unsorted PBMCs and from the negatively selected CD4+ and CD8+ fractions. TCR beta CDR3 regions were subjected to amplification by immunoSEQ multiplex PCR with primers that anneal to V and J segments. A synthetic immune receptor repertoire was used to minimize amplification bias, and any remaining bias was removed computationally after sequencing. The authors' analysis ran thus. Custom Python scripts were used to quantify repertoire diversity as the Shannon entropy index. Unsorted, CD4+ and CD8+ repertoires were examined separately, except in combined analyses, for which CD4+ and CD8+ sequences were merged in silico. A clone was considered expanded if an increase in frequency of at least 2-fold after treatment relative to C1D1 was found, and a pseudocount of 0.5 was applied to clones undetected at baseline. Singleton clones were defined as clones with 0 or 1 copy at C1D1, and non-singleton clones were defined as clones with 2 or more copies. Clones expanded in unsorted samples were annotated as CD4+, CD8+ or unknown by matching protein sequences in sorted samples from the same patient. Diversity changes from C1D1 to C4D1 were tested in paired samples using Wilcoxon tests. The table comes from immuneACCESS by way of TCRdb, which keeps in-frame sequences with V and J called. Part of the clones is missing from these tables; in studies checked, under half for an unresolved V gene and the rest for unknown reasons. V and J calls and clone size are as listed in that table; D and trimming were resolved from the DNA. This sample holds more than 50,000 clones; 70% to 75% were observed only once. Together, the top ten hold 9% to 10% of the sample.

This specimen's time point label, per the study, means: cycle 2 day 1 (C2D1) of nivolumab. All trial patients had relapsed after autologous stem cell transplantation, with cohorts A, B and C differing in prior brentuximab vedotin exposure. The trial cohort comprised 56 patients with relapsed/refractory classical Hodgkin lymphoma whose best overall responses were complete response, partial response or progressive disease. Single-agent nivolumab was administered to trial patients in the multi-cohort phase II CheckMate 205 trial. An independent review committee assessed best overall response by applying the 2007 International Working Group response criteria. Trial PBMCs were obtained immediately prior to nivolumab initiation (C1D1) and on therapy at cycle 2 day 1 and cycle 4 day 1. Peripheral blood was collected in 8 mL Vacutainer Cell Preparation Tubes, from which PBMCs were isolated by centrifugation and then cryopreserved.

As regards this clone: No antigen is known for it. Per-nucleotide qualities are absent, and no much larger clonotype sits a single base away.

Counted from cysteine to phenylalanine, this CDR3 has 14 amino acids. Only the CDR3 region is kept as DNA, spanning 42 bases read in frame from base 1. The trim is 5 bases for V and 5 bases for J, with a gap of 16 bases between the germline ends. As encoded in the germline V gene, CDR1 is SGHTA while CDR2 is FQGNSA. Sample: peripheral blood mononuclear cells (PBMCs), taken before the second cycle of nivolumab. The chain uses TRBV7-2 and TRBJ2-7; the D segment is perhaps TRBD1 or TRBD2, each sharing 5 matched bases. This sequence originates from a human donor with classical Hodgkin lymphoma. The CDR3 protein sequence reads: CASSRLQGVNEQYF. The nucleotide sequence reads as follows: TGTGCCAGCAGCCGACTACAAGGGGTCAACGAGCAGTACTTC.